These T cell receptor beta chains were read from a single sample in a study of cytomegalovirus exposure and HLA in healthy donors. Using immunoSEQ multiplex PCR, the repertoire was profiled, and TCRdb retains in-frame clones only, with some absent. The profile shows roughly 98,000 clones, roughly nine tenths of them singletons. The sequenced sample consisted of PBMCs. All receptors come from a man aged 18 to 30 in good health and CMV-seropositive. CDR3s include the opening cysteine and the closing phenylalanine or tryptophan. D genes are given only for firm matches. A clone size is listed for some rows: how often the clone was seen (once, few, many), or a class if it is expanded.

abundance	d_gene	j_gene	v_gene	CDR3aa	CDR3nt
once	.	TRBJ1-3	TRBV18	CASSPRQVSSGNTIYF	TGTGCCAGCTCACCCCGACAGGTTTCATCTGGAAACACCATATATTTT
once	TRBD1	TRBJ2-7	TRBV29-1	CSVGTGSTYEQYF	TGCAGCGTAGGGACAGGGTCAACCTACGAGCAGTACTTC
.	TRBD1	TRBJ1-2	TRBV19	CASTYTGADGYTF	TGTGCCAGTACCTACACAGGGGCGGATGGCTACACCTTC
.	.	TRBJ1-3	TRBV11-3	CASSLGSSGNTIYF	TGTGCCAGCAGCTTAGGTAGCTCTGGAAACACCATATATTTT
.	.	TRBJ2-7	TRBV27	CASSFFLLDWTYEQYF	TGTGCCAGCAGTTTTTTTTTGCTGGACTGGACCTACGAGCAGTACTTC
.	TRBD2	TRBJ2-1	TRBV7-2	CASSSGLAGNNEQFF	TGTGCCAGCAGCTCCGGACTAGCCGGTAACAATGAGCAGTTCTTC
few	.	TRBJ1-2	TRBV5-8	CASSSARGYTF	TGTGCCAGCAGCTCCGCTAGGGGCTACACCTTC
.	.	TRBJ1-5	TRBV18	CASSPSDSLNQPQHF	TGTGCCAGCTCACCATCGGACAGCCTCAATCAGCCCCAGCATTTT
.	TRBD1	TRBJ1-1	TRBV5-1	CASSLTGQGDTEAFF	TGCGCCAGCAGCTTAACGGGACAGGGGGACACTGAAGCTTTCTTT
.	.	TRBJ1-1	TRBV7-2	CASSARTAGNTEAFF	TGTGCCAGCAGCGCGCGGACAGCCGGGAACACTGAAGCTTTCTTT
.	TRBD1	TRBJ1-5	TRBV7-8	CASSLALGTGNQPQHF	TGTGCCAGCAGCTTAGCTCTAGGGACAGGCAATCAGCCCCAGCATTTT
many	.	TRBJ1-5	TRBV4-2	CASSQDKLESNQPQHF	TGTGCCAGCAGCCAAGATAAGTTGGAGAGCAATCAGCCCCAGCATTTT
.	.	TRBJ1-3	TRBV6-6	CASYRSNTIYF	TGTGCCAGCTACAGGTCAAACACCATATATTTT
.	.	TRBJ2-5	TRBV7-7	CASSLAGGQETQYF	TGTGCCAGCAGCTTAGCTGGCGGACAAGAGACCCAGTACTTC
.	TRBD1	TRBJ2-7	TRBV29-1	CSVLDRVTTYEQYF	TGCAGCGTCTTAGACAGGGTAACCACCTACGAGCAGTACTTC
.	.	TRBJ1-1	TRBV6-1	CASGQGNTEAFF	TGTGCCAGCGGGCAGGGGAACACTGAAGCTTTCTTT
.	.	TRBJ2-1	TRBV29-1	CSVEDDRRFDIEQFF	TGCAGCGTTGAAGACGACAGGCGGTTCGACATAGAGCAGTTCTTC
once	.	TRBJ2-3	TRBV6-1	CASSEARWRGPDTQYF	TGTGCCAGCAGTGAAGCGCGTTGGAGGGGGCCAGATACGCAGTATTTT
.	.	TRBJ2-7	TRBV11-3	CASSPAGLIYEQYF	TGTGCCAGCAGCCCAGCTGGACTAATATACGAGCAGTACTTC
.	.	TRBJ1-2	TRBV4-1	CASSQAPGLDDGYTF	TGCGCCAGCAGCCAAGCCCCAGGGCTTGATGATGGCTACACCTTC
.	TRBD1	TRBJ1-2	TRBV7-3	CASSLRGGFSGYTF	TGTGCCAGCAGCTTAAGAGGGGGCTTTAGTGGCTACACCTTC
.	TRBD1	TRBJ2-6	TRBV27	CASSSGQGLIGANVLTF	TGTGCCAGCAGTTCTGGACAGGGGTTGATCGGGGCCAACGTCCTGACTTTC
few	.	TRBJ2-1	TRBV13	CASTLRSYNEQFF	TGTGCCAGCACCCTTCGCTCCTACAATGAGCAGTTCTTC
.	TRBD2	TRBJ2-1	TRBV6-4	CASSPEAGGQGEQFF	TGTGCCAGCAGTCCAGAAGCGGGGGGGCAAGGTGAGCAGTTCTTC
.	TRBD2	TRBJ2-7	TRBV5-1	CASSSGGLAGVYEQYF	TGCGCCAGCAGCTCTGGGGGACTAGCGGGAGTATACGAGCAGTACTTC
.	TRBD2	TRBJ2-7	TRBV11-3	CASSLAGGLYEQYF	TGTGCCAGCAGCCTAGCGGGAGGGCTATACGAGCAGTACTTC
.	TRBD1	TRBJ2-1	TRBV2	CASRLDRGPYNEQFF	TGTGCCAGCAGGCTTGACAGGGGCCCCTACAATGAGCAGTTCTTC
.	.	TRBJ1-1	TRBV28	CASSPGGYTEAFF	TGTGCCAGCAGTCCTGGAGGGTACACTGAAGCTTTCTTT